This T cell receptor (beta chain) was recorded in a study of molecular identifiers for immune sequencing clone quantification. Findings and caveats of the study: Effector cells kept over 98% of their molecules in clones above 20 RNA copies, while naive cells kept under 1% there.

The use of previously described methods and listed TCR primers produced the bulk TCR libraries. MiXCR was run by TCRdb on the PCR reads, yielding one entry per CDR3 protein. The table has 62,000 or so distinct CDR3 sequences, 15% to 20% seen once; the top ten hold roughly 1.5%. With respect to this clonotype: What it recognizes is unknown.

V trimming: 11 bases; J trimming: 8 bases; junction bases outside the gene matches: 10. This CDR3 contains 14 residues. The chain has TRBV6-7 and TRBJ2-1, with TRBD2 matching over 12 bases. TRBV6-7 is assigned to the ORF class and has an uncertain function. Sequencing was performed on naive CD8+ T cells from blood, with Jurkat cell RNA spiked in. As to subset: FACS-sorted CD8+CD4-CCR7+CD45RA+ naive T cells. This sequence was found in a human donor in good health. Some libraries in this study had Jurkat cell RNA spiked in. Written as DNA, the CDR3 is TGTGCCCCCAAGCTAGCGGGAGGGCCGTATGAGCAGTTCTTC. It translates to CAPKLAGGPYEQFF.